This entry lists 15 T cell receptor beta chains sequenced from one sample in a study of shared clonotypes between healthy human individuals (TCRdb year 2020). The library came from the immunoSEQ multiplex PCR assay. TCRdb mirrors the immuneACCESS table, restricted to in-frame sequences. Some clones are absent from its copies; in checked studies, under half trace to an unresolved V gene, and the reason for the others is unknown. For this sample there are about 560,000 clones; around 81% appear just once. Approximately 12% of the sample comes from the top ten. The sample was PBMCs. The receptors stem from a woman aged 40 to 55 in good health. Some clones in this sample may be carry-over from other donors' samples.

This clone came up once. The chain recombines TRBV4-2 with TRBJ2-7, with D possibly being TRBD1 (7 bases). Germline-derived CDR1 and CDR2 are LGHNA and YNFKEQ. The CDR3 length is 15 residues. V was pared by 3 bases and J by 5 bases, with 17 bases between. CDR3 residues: CASSHSDREAHEQYF. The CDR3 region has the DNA TGTGCCAGCAGCCACTCCGACAGGGAGGCCCACGAGCAGTACTTC.

Here the CDR3 DNA reads TGTGCCAGCGCCTCTCGGAGGGGGACTAATGAAAAACTGTTTTTT. This encodes CASASRRGTNEKLFF. The chain is built from TRBV6-1 and TRBJ1-4, with a weak D call TRBD1 (6 bases). Germline CDR1 MNHNS, CDR2 SASEGT. Trimming shortened V by 8 bases and J by 2 bases, and 15 bases separated the two germline ends. This CDR3 is built from 15 residues.

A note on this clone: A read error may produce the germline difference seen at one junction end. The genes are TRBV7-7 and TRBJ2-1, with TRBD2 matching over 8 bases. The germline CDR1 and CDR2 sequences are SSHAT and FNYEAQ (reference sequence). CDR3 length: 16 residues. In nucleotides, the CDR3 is TGTGCTAGCAGCTTAGCGGCCAGCGGGAGCGGCAATGAGCAGTTCTTC. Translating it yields CASSLAASGSGNEQFF. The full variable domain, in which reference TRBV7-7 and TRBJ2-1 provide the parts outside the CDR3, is GAGVSQSPRYKVTKRGQDVTLRCDPISSHATLYWYQQALGQGPEFLTYFNYEAQPDKSGLPSDRFSAERPEGSISTLTIQRTEQRDSAMYRCASSLAASGSGNEQFFGPGTRLTVL.

The DNA of the CDR3 is TGTGCCAGCCTCGAGACTGGAAGGGGGTACAATGAGCAGTTCTTC. Translated: CASLETGRGYNEQFF. V usage is TRBV6-5 and J usage is TRBJ2-1; D possibly corresponds to TRBD1 (6 bases). The CDR3 covers 15 residues. The V gene's germline CDR1 is MNHEY and CDR2 SVGAGI. Between the trimmed V and J ends, which lost 8 bases and 4 bases, there was a span of 18 bases.

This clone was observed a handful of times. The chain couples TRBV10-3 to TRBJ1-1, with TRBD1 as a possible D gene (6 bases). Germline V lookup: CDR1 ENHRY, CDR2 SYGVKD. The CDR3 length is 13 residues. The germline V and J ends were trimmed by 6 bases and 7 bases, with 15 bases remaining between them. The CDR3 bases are TGTGCCATCAGCACAGGGTATGAAGGTGAAGCTTTCTTT. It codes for CAISTGYEGEAFF.

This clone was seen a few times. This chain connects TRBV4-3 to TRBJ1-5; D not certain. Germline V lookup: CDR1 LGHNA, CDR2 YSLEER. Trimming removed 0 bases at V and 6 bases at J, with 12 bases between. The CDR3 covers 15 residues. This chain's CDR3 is CASSQDVVDRQPQHF. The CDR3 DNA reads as TGCGCCAGCAGCCAAGACGTGGTCGACCGTCAGCCCCAGCATTTT.

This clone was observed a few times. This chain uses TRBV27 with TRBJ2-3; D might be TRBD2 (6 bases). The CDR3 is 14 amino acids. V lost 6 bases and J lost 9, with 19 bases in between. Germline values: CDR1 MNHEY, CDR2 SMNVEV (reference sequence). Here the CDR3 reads CASRRPTSLETQYF. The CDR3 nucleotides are TGTGCCAGCAGACGCCCGACTAGTTTAGAAACGCAGTATTTT.

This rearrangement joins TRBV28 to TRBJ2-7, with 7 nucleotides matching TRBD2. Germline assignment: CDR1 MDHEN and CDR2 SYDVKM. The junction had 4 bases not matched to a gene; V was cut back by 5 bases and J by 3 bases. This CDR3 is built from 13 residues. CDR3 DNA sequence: TGTGCCAGCAGTACCGGACTAGTCTACGAGCAGTACTTC. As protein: CASSTGLVYEQYF.

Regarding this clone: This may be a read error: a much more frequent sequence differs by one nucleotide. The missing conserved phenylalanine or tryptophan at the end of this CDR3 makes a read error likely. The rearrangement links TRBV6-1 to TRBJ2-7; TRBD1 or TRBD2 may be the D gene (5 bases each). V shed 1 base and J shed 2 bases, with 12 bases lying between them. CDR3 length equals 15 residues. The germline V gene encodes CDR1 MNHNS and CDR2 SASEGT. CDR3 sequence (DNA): TGTGCCAGCAGTGAAGAGGGCCGGGGCACCTACGAGCAGTACCTC. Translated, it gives CASSEEGRGTYEQYL.

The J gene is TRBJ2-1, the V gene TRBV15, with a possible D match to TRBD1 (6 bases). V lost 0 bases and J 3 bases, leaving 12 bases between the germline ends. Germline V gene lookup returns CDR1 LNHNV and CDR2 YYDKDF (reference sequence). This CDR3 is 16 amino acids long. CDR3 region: CATSRDPTGLYNEQFF. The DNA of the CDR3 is TGTGCCACCAGCAGAGATCCGACAGGACTCTACAATGAGCAGTTCTTC.

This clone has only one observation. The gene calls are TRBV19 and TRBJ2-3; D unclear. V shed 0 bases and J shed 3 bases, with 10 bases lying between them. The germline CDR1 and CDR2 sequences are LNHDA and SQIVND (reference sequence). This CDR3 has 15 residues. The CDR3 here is CASSIEGGETDTQYF. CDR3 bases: TGTGCCAGTAGTATAGAGGGCGGAGAAACAGATACGCAGTATTTT.

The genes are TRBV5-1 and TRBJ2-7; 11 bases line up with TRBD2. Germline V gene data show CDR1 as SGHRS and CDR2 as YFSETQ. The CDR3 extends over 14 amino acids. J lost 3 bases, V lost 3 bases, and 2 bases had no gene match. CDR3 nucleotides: TGCGCCAGCAGCTATACTAGCGGGAGCTACGAGCAGTACTTC. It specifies CASSYTSGSYEQYF.

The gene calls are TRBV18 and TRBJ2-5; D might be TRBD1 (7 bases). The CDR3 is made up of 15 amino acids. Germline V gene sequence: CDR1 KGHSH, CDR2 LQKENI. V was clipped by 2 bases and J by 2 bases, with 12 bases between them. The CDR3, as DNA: TGTGCCAGCTCACCAGCGGGACAGCTTCAAGAGACCCAGTACTTC. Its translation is CASSPAGQLQETQYF.

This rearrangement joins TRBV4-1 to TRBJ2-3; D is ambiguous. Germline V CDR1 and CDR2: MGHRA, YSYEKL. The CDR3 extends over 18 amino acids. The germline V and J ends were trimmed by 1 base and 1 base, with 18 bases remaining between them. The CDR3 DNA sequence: TGCGCCAGCAGCCAAGGAGGCTACCCCCAGCCGGGCACAGATACGCAGTATTTT. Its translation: CASSQGGYPQPGTDTQYF.

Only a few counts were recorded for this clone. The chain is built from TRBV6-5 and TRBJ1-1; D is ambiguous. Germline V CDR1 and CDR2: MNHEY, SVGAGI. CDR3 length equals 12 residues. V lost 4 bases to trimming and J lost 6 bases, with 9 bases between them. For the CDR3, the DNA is TGTGCCAGCAGTTCCCCCCACGCTGAAGCTTTCTTT. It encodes CASSSPHAEAFF.